This T cell receptor (beta chain) is from a study of PD-1 blockade in classical Hodgkin lymphoma. Study results and limitations: Only CD4+ TCR diversity, not CD8+, had risen significantly by C4D1. What drove the repertoire differences, possibly disease activity or prior therapy, has not been defined.

Turning to this clone: The target antigen is unknown.

Profiling relied on immunoSEQ multiplex PCR, and the TCRdb table lists in-frame clones only, not all of them. This table holds 55,000 to 65,000 clones, around 91% found once. Brentuximab vedotin exposure varied among the patients, all of whom had relapsed after autologous stem cell transplantation. CDR1 is SGHVS, CDR2 FNYEAQ, per germline. After removal of 4 bases from V and 9 bases from J, the junction contained 9 bases not matched to a gene. The CDR3 is 14 residues long. This sequence joins TRBV7-6 and TRBJ2-5; 9 nucleotides line up with TRBD1. This receptor was taken from a human donor with classical Hodgkin lymphoma. Material: peripheral blood mononuclear cells (PBMCs), obtained at baseline. The CDR3 nucleotides are TGTGCCAGCAGCTCCGGGACAGGGCCCGGGGCCCAGTACTTC. Amino acid sequence: CASSSGTGPGAQYF.